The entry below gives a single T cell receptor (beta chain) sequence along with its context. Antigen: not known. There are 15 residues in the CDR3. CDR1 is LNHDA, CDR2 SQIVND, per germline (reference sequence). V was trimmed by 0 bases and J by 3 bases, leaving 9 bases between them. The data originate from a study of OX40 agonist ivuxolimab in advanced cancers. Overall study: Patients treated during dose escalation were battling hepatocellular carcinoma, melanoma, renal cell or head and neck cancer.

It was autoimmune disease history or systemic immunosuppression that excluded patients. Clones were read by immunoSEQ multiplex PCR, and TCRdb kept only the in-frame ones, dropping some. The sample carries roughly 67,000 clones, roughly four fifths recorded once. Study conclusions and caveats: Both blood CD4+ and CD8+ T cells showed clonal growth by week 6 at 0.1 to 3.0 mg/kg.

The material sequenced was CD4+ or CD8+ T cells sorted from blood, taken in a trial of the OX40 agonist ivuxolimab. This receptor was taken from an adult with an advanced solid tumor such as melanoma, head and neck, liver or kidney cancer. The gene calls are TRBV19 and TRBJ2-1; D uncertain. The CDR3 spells CASSIDLPGYNEQFF. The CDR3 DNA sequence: TGTGCCAGTAGTATAGATCTCCCCGGCTACAATGAGCAGTTCTTC.